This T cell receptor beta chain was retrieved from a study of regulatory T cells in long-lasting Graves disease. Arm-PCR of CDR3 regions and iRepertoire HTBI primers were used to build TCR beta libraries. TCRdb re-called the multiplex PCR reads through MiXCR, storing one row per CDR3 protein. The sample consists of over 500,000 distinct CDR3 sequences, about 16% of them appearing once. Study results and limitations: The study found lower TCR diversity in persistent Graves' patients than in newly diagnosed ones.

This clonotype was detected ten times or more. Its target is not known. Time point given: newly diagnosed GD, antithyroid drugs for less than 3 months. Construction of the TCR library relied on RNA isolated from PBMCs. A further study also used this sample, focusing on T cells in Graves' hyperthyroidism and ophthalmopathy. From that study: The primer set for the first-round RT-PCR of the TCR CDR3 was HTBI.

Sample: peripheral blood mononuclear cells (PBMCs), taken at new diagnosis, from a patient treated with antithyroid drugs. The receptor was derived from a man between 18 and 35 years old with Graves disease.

CDR3 nucleotides: TGCAGTGCCAGTGGGGTAAGCGGAAAAACCTCCTACGAGCAGTACTTC. It translates to CSASGVSGKTSYEQYF. V usage is TRBV20-1 and J usage is TRBJ2-7; TRBD2 is a possible D gene (5 bases). CDR3 length equals 16 residues. The germline V gene has CDR1 DFQATT and CDR2 SNEGSKA (reference sequence). Trimming took off 6 bases at V and 0 bases at J, with 21 bases between the two ends.